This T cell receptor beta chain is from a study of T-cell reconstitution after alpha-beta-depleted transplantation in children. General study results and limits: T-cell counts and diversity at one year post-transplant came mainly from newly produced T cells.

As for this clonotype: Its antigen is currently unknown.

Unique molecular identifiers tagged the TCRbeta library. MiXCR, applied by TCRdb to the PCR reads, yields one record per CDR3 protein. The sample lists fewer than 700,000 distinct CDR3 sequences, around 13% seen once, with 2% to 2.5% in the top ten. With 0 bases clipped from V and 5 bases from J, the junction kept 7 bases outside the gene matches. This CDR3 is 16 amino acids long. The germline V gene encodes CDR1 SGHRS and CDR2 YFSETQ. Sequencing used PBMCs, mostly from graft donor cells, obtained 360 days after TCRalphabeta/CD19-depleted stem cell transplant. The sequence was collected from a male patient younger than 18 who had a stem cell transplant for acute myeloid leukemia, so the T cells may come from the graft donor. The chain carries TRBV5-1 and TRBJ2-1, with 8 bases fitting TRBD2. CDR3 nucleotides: TGCGCCAGCAGCTTGGTCAACGGGAGGGGCGACAATGAGCAGTTCTTC. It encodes CASSLVNGRGDNEQFF.